Shown below are 27 T cell receptor beta chains from a single sample sequenced in a study of blood T cells in healthy people across ages. A second about 6 to 12 cycle PCR used barcoded and J-beta primers. Each CDR3 protein gets one entry after TCRdb re-called the 5' RACE reads with MiXCR. Here the sample spans about 1,400,000 distinct CDR3 sequences, approximately 40% being singletons. Sequencing used blood. These receptor sequences come from a woman between 18 and 29 years old in good health.

This clonotype was seen a single time. The CDR3 sequence: CASSLVMANTEAFF. The CDR3 DNA follows: TGTGCCAGCAGCTTGGTAATGGCGAACACTGAAGCTTTCTTT. This sequence joins TRBV7-2 and TRBJ1-1; D is ambiguous. The CDR3 runs to 14 residues. The germline V gene encodes CDR1 SGHTA and CDR2 FQGNSA. Trimming removed 3 bases at V and 1 base at J, with 9 bases between.

The chain is built from TRBV12-3 or TRBV12-4 and TRBJ1-6, with unresolved D. The V gene lost 5 bases and the J gene lost 8 bases, with 22 bases spanning the gap. The CDR3 spans 17 residues. CDR3 sequence reads: CASSRTPGPSPDSPLHF. CDR3 bases: TGTGCCAGCAGTCGTACCCCCGGACCGAGCCCGGATTCACCCCTCCACTTT.

The genes are TRBV10-3 and TRBJ2-4; D might be TRBD1 (6 bases). Near its end, the DNA agrees better with TRBJ2-7, so the J call may be wrong. This CDR3 region has 14 residues. CDR1 and CDR2 (germline): ENHRY, SYGVKD. The CDR3 loop reads CAISEAAGEHEQYF. The CDR3 bases are TGTGCCATCAGTGAGGCGGCAGGGGAACACGAGCAGTACTTC.

This clonotype was detected only a few times. The gene calls are TRBV28 and TRBJ2-1; TRBD1 agrees at 8 bases. With V trimmed by 6 bases and J by 4 bases, 17 bases remained unmatched. Per germline, CDR1 MDHEN and CDR2 SYDVKM. This CDR3 comprises 18 residues. The chain's CDR3 is CASRTLRGPQGLYNEQFF. CDR3 DNA sequence: TGTGCCAGCAGGACCCTCAGGGGGCCACAAGGCCTATACAATGAGCAGTTCTTC.

J is TRBJ1-1 and V is TRBV6-5, with 10 positions matching TRBD1. J lost 1 base, V lost 6 bases, and 2 bases had no gene match. CDR3 length: 14 residues. The germline CDR1 and CDR2 sequences are MNHEY and SVGAGI. CDR3 amino acids: CASSRQGANTEAFF. CDR3 DNA sequence: TGTGCCAGCAGCCGACAGGGGGCGAACACTGAAGCTTTCTTT.

About this clonotype: One end of the junction is discordant with germline, which a read error may explain. J is TRBJ1-5 and V is TRBV28; the match to TRBD1 covers 8 bases. The CDR3 is 16 amino acids. Germline V gene lookup returns CDR1 MDHEN and CDR2 SYDVKM. CDR3 residues: CAGRGTGALSNQPQHF. CDR3 bases: TGTGCCGGCAGGGGGACAGGAGCCCTTAGCAATCAGCCCCAGCATTTT. The full variable domain, its missing parts supplied by reference TRBV28 and TRBJ1-5, is DVKVTQSSRYLVKRTGEKVFLECVQDMDHENMFWYRQDPGLGLRLIYFSYDVKMKEKGDIPEGYSVSREKKERFSLILESASTNQTSMYLCAGRGTGALSNQPQHFGDGTRLSIL.

The V call is TRBV4-2, the J call TRBJ2-1; the D is unclear. Germline V lookup: CDR1 LGHNA, CDR2 YNFKEQ. The CDR3 contains 17 residues. V was pared by 2 bases and J by 0 bases, with 14 bases between. The CDR3 region has the DNA TGTGCCAGCAGCCAATTCGACCGGCAGAGCTCCTACAATGAGCAGTTCTTC. Its translation is CASSQFDRQSSYNEQFF.

The chain couples TRBV20-1 to TRBJ2-5; tentative D call: TRBD2 (6 bases). The germline CDR1 and CDR2 sequences are DFQATT and SNEGSKA (reference sequence). V was shortened by 7 bases and J by 1 base, with 19 bases between the two germline ends. The CDR3 sequence is 15 residues long. CDR3 sequence reads: CSGGIWEAPQETQYF. The CDR3 DNA sequence: TGCAGTGGGGGGATCTGGGAGGCCCCCCAAGAGACCCAGTACTTC.

This chain's CDR3 is CASSRRRRGGLNTEAFF. The DNA of the CDR3 is TGCGCCAGCAGCCGTAGAAGGAGGGGAGGATTGAACACTGAAGCTTTCTTT. The gene calls are TRBV4-1 and TRBJ1-1, with D tentatively TRBD1 (5 bases). Germline CDR1 MGHRA, CDR2 YSYEKL. Trimming pared 4 bases from V and 0 bases from J, leaving 18 bases between. The CDR3 has 17 amino acids.

The chain joins TRBV4-1 to TRBJ2-2, with a tentative D call TRBD1 (6 bases). Looked up from germline, CDR1 is MGHRA and CDR2 is YSYEKL. Between the trimmed V and J ends, which lost 0 bases and 5 bases, there was a span of 10 bases. The CDR3 loop spans 15 amino acids. In DNA, the CDR3 is TGCGCCAGCAGCCAAGAAGCAGGGGTTACCGGGGAGCTGTTTTTT. It translates to CASSQEAGVTGELFF.

This chain joins TRBV12-3 or TRBV12-4 and TRBJ2-3; 8 bases fit TRBD1. CDR3 size: 14 residues. V shed 4 bases and J 14 bases; nucleotides not matched to a gene: 14. The CDR3 nucleotides read TGTGCCAGCAGTTCACTTACGGACAGGGCGGAGAGGTATTTT. This codes for CASSSLTDRAERYF.

This chain uses TRBV12-3 or TRBV12-4 with TRBJ2-7, with D perhaps matching TRBD1 (6 bases). The CDR3 spans 15 residues. V dropped 6 bases and J dropped 0 bases, with 15 bases sitting between them. CDR3 sequence (DNA): TGTGCCAGCAGCCGGCAGGGGATGGGCTCCTACGAGCAGTACTTC. Amino acid sequence: CASSRQGMGSYEQYF.

Remarks on this clonotype: A much larger clone sits a single nucleotide away, making a read error possible. V is TRBV4-1 and J is TRBJ1-2; the D gene is possibly TRBD1 (5 bases). The CDR3 is 15 residues long. Germline V gene sequence: CDR1 MGHRA, CDR2 YSYEKL. Trimming cost V 0 bases and J 10 bases, with 18 bases left between them. Here the CDR3 reads CASSQDLVGARDYTF. CDR3 nucleotides: TGCGCCAGCAGCCAAGATTTGGTCGGGGCTCGTGACTACACCTTC.

To note about this clonotype: One end of the junction fails to match germline, which may point to a read error. The rearrangement joins TRBV10-3 to TRBJ1-6; D not certain. This CDR3 region has 15 residues. Germline V gene sequence: CDR1 ENHRY, CDR2 SYGVKD. CDR3 region: CAISESGGFNSSLHF. The CDR3 nucleotides are TGTGCCATCAGTGAGTCGGGCGGATTCAATTCATCCCTCCACTTT.

As for this clonotype: Its ends do not fully match the called genes, so a read error is possible. V is TRBV27 and J is TRBJ1-1; no firm D call. The CDR3 consists of 13 residues. Germline V gene data show CDR1 as MNHEY and CDR2 as SMNVEV (reference sequence). The CDR3: CASSFRENPEAFF. The CDR3 coding sequence is TGTGCCAGCAGTTTTAGGGAGAACCCTGAAGCTTTCTTT.

As regards this clonotype: Relative to the germline gene, one junction end is altered; a read error may explain this. V and J are TRBV14 and TRBJ2-1; 11 bases match TRBD2. Germline V gene data show CDR1 as SGHDN and CDR2 as FVKESK. This CDR3 contains 16 residues. The CDR3 region has the DNA TGTGCCAGCAGCCCTAGCGGGGGGACCTCCTGCAATGAGCAGTTCTTC. Encoded protein: CASSPSGGTSCNEQFF.

This clonotype came up a few times. This chain joins TRBV6-5 and TRBJ2-1; D might be TRBD2 (6 bases). The CDR3 has 18 residues. Germline CDR1 is MNHEY and CDR2 is SVGAGI. V lost 2 bases, J lost 1 base, and 18 bases lay in between. The CDR3 DNA reads TGTGCCAGCAGTTACATGAGTATCTGGCGGGAATCCTACAATGAGCAGTTCTTC. Protein: CASSYMSIWRESYNEQFF.

The genes are TRBV7-8 and TRBJ2-4; 11 positions agree with TRBD2. The DNA matches TRBJ2-7 better at its end, which makes the J call doubtful. Germline loops: CDR1 SGHVS, CDR2 FQNEAQ. The CDR3 has 14 amino acids. CDR3 sequence (DNA): TGTGCCAGCAGCACACTAGCGGGAGTTGCCGAGCAGTACTTC. It yields the protein CASSTLAGVAEQYF.

The rearrangement links TRBV27 to TRBJ2-2; no clear D. CDR3 length: 14 amino acids. Germline CDR1 and CDR2: MNHEY and SMNVEV (reference sequence). The V and J ends lost 5 bases and 4 bases respectively, with 11 bases between them. The CDR3 nucleotides are TGTGCCAGCAGTCCCTCCTTTAGCACCGGGGAGCTGTTTTTT. As protein: CASSPSFSTGELFF.

This chain joins TRBV6-5 and TRBJ2-3, with 8 bases that match TRBD2. Germline CDR1 is MNHEY and CDR2 is SVGAGI. The CDR3 extends over 15 amino acids. V gave up 7 bases and J gave up 3 bases; unmatched junction bases: 9. CDR3 in DNA: TGTGCCAGCACTGAAGAAGCGGGAGATACAGATACGCAGTATTTT. It encodes CASTEEAGDTDTQYF.

The sample holds a few counts of this clonotype. The rearrangement uses TRBV29-1 and TRBJ2-1, with 13 bases fitting TRBD2. Germline assignment: CDR1 SQVTM and CDR2 ANQGSEA. The junction had 2 bases not matched to a gene; V was cut back by 4 bases and J by 8 bases. The CDR3 loop spans 13 amino acids. In DNA, the CDR3 is TGCAGCGTTGGGACTAGCGGGAGCCATGAGCAGTTCTTC. This gives the protein CSVGTSGSHEQFF.

This chain uses TRBV27 with TRBJ2-7, with TRBD1 matching over 9 bases. The trim removed 6 bases at V and 3 bases at J, leaving 6 bases unmatched. CDR3 length: 14 residues. Germline CDR1 is MNHEY and CDR2 is SMNVEV (reference sequence). The CDR3 coding sequence is TGTGCCAGCAGGCGGACAGGGGCTTTCTACGAGCAGTACTTC. It translates to CASRRTGAFYEQYF.

Concerning this clonotype: This CDR3 fails to terminate in the conserved phenylalanine or tryptophan, so it likely reflects a read error. DNA of the CDR3: TGTGCCAGCAGCCCCGACATGGGAAACATTCAGTACTTA. Its translation is CASSPDMGNIQYL. The chain recombines TRBV7-2 with TRBJ2-4; D remains ambiguous. Germline CDR1 is SGHTA and CDR2 is FQGNSA. Trimming cost V 5 bases and J 6 bases, with 11 bases left between them. The CDR3 runs to 13 residues.

The V and J genes are TRBV20-1 and TRBJ2-1; a weak D match, TRBD2 (7 bases). Per the germline V gene, CDR1 is DFQATT and CDR2 is SNEGSKA (reference sequence). Deletions cut 1 base from V and 4 bases from J, with 29 bases between. The CDR3 totals 20 residues. The chain's CDR3 is CSARVSSGTVKGGFYNEQFF. The CDR3 DNA reads TGCAGTGCTAGAGTTTCCTCGGGGACTGTCAAGGGGGGGTTTTACAATGAGCAGTTCTTC.

This clonotype has just a few counts. CDR3 loop: CASSQGGFVTEAFF. In nucleotides, the CDR3 is TGCGCCAGCAGCCAAGGGGGTTTCGTCACTGAAGCTTTCTTT. The V and J genes are TRBV4-1 and TRBJ1-1; D remains unclear. V shed 1 base and J shed 4 bases, with 10 bases lying between them. CDR3 length: 14 residues. The germline V gene has CDR1 MGHRA and CDR2 YSYEKL.

The chain carries TRBV4-1 and TRBJ2-5; D not resolved. The germline V gene encodes CDR1 MGHRA and CDR2 YSYEKL. The V gene lost 0 bases and the J gene lost 2 bases, with 13 bases spanning the gap. The CDR3 contains 16 residues. The CDR3 reads CASSQDLTPRQETQYF. DNA for the CDR3: TGCGCCAGCAGCCAAGATCTAACCCCTCGGCAAGAGACCCAGTACTTC.

This clonotype has just a few counts. The chain links TRBV11-2 to TRBJ2-2; D gene ambiguous. The CDR3 has 12 amino acids. V lost 11 bases and J lost 1, with 8 bases in between. Germline CDR1 reads SGHAT; CDR2 reads FQNNGV. The CDR3 coding sequence is TGTGCCTACTGGGGGAACACCGGGGAGCTGTTTTTT. The encoded protein is CAYWGNTGELFF.